This TCR beta chain was sequenced in a study of blood T cell repertoires in COVID-19. Study in general: Researchers got acute and convalescent COVID-19 samples from the United States, Italy and Spain. From T cells, B-cell-depleted T cells, or PBMCs came the material, which was cDNA or gDNA.

With 5 bases removed from V and 6 bases from J, the gap between germline ends came to 14 bases. There are 14 residues in the CDR3. CDR1 and CDR2 (germline): MNHEY, SVGEGT. As handled by the study authors: Reference gene primer amplification in the assay estimated nucleated cell counts. Only in-frame clones appear in the TCRdb table, and some are missing; sequencing was by immunoSEQ multiplex PCR. V and J calls and clone size are given by that table; D and trimming were obtained from the DNA. The data hold 100,000 to 130,000 clones, with approximately 89% observed a single time. The gene calls are TRBV6-2 or TRBV6-3 and TRBJ1-5; the D gene is possibly TRBD1 (5 bases). The sequenced sample consisted of peripheral blood. This receptor was taken from a man aged 50-60 years with active or convalescent COVID-19. The CDR3 DNA sequence: TGTGCCAGCAGTAACCGGGACTTGGGTCAGCCCCAGCATTTT. Translation: CASSNRDLGQPQHF.